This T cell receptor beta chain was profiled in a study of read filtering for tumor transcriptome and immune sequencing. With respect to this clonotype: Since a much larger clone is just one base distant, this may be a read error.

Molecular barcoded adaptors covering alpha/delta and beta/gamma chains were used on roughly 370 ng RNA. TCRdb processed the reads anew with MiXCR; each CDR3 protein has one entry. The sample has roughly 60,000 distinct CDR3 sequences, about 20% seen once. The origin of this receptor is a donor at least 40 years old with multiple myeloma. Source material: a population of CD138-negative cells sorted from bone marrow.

CDR3 protein: CSSTEAGTGRETQYF. The CDR3 DNA reads TGTTCCAGCACCGAGGCGGGGACAGGCCGAGAGACCCAGTACTTC. The V call is TRBV6-1, the J call TRBJ2-5; TRBD1 aligns across 8 bases. Germline CDR1 MNHNS, CDR2 SASEGT. CDR3 length: 15 amino acids.